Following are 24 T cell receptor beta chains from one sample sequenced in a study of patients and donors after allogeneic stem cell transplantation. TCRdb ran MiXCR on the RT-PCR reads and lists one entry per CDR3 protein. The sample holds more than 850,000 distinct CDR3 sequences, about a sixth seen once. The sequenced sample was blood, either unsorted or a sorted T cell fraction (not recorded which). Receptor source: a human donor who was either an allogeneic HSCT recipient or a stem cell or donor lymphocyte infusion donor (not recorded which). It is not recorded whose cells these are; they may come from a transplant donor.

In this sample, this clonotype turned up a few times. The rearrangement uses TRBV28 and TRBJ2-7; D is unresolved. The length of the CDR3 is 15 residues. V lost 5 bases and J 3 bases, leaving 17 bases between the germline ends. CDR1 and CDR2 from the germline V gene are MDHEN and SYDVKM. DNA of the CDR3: TGTGCCAGCAGTCCCACCCTCGGTTCTGGCTACGAGCAGTACTTC. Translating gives CASSPTLGSGYEQYF. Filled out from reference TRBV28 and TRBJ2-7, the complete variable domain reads DVKVTQSSRYLVKRTGEKVFLECVQDMDHENMFWYRQDPGLGLRLIYFSYDVKMKEKGDIPEGYSVSREKKERFSLILESASTNQTSMYLCASSPTLGSGYEQYFGPGTRLTVT.

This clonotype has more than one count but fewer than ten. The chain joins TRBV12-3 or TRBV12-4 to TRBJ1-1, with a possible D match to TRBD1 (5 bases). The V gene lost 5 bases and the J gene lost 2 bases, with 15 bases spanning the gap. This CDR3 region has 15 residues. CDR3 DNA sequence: TGTGCCAGCAGTCCCACCCAGGGTACCAACACTGAAGCTTTCTTT. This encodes CASSPTQGTNTEAFF.

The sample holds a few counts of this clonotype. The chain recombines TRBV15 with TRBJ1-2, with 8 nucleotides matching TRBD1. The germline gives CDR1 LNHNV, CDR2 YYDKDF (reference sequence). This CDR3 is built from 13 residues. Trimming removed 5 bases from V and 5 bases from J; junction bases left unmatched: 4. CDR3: CATSGTGGYGYTF. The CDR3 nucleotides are TGTGCCACCAGCGGTACAGGGGGATATGGCTACACCTTC. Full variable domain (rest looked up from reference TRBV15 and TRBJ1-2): DAMVIQNPRYQVTQFGKPVTLSCSQTLNHNVMYWYQQKSSQAPKLLFHYYDKDFNNEADTPDNFQSRRPNTSFCFLDIRSPGLGDTAMYLCATSGTGGYGYTFGSGTRLTVV.

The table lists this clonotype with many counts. CDR3 coding DNA: TGTGCCAGCAGTTCAACCTTATCCGGTATTATCTACAATGAGCAGTTCTTC. Translating it yields CASSSTLSGIIYNEQFF. V gene TRBV12-3 or TRBV12-4 combines with J gene TRBJ2-1, with no clear D. This CDR3 contains 17 residues. Trimming left V 4 bases short and J 3 bases short, with 19 bases between.

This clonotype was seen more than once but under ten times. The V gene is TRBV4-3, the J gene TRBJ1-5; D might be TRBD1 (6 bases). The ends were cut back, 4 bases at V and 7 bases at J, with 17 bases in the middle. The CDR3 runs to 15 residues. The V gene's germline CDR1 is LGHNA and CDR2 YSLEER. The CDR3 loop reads CASSRTYREGQPQHF. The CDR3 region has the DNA TGCGCCAGCAGCCGGACCTACAGGGAGGGACAGCCCCAGCATTTT.

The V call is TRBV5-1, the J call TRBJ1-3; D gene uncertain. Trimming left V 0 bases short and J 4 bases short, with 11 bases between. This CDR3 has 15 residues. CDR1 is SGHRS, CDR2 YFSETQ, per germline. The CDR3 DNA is TGCGCCAGCAGCTTGGAGGGTAGCGGAGGAAACACCATATATTTT. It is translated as CASSLEGSGGNTIYF. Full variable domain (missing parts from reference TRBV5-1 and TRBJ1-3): KAGVTQTPRYLIKTRGQQVTLSCSPISGHRSVSWYQQTPGQGLQFLFEYFSETQRNKGNFPGRFSGRQFSNSRSEMNVSTLELGDSALYLCASSLEGSGGNTIYFGEGSWLTVV.

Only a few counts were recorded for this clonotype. The CDR3 sequence: CSAPAGGETQYF. The CDR3 nucleotides are TGCAGTGCTCCGGCGGGGGGAGAGACCCAGTACTTC. This chain joins TRBV20-1 and TRBJ2-5; 8 nucleotides match TRBD2. Losses at the gene ends were 5 bases for V and 4 bases for J; bases not matched to a gene: 3. CDR3 length: 12 residues. CDR1 DFQATT and CDR2 SNEGSKA come from the germline V gene (reference sequence).

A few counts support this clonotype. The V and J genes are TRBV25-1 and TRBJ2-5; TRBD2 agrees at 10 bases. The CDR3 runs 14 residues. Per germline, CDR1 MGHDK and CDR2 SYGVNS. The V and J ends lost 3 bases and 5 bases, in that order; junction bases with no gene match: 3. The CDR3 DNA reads TGTGCCAGCAGTGACAGCGGGAGGGGGGAGACCCAGTACTTC. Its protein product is CASSDSGRGETQYF. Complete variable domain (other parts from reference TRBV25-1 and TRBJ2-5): EADIYQTPRYLVIGTGKKITLECSQTMGHDKMYWYQQDPGMELHLIHYSYGVNSTEKGDLSSESTVSRIRTEHFPLTLESARPSHTSQYLCASSDSGRGETQYFGPGTRLLVL.

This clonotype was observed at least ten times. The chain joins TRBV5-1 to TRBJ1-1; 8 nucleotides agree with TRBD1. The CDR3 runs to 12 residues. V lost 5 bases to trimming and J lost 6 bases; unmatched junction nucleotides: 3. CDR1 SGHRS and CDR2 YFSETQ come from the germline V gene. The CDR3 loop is CASSSTGAEAFF. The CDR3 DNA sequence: TGCGCCAGCAGTTCGACAGGGGCTGAAGCTTTCTTT.

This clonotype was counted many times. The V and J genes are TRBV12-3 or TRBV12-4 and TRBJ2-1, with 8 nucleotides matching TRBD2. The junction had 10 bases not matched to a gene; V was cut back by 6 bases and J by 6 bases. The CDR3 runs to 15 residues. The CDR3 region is CASRLGGGVGNEQFF. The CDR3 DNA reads TGTGCCAGCAGGCTCGGGGGGGGGGTAGGCAATGAGCAGTTCTTC.

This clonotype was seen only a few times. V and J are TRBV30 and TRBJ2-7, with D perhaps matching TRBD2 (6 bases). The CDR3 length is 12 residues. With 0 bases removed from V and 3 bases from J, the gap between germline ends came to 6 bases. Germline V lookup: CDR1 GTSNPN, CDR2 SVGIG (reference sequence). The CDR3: CAWSVGGYEQYF. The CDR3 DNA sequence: TGTGCCTGGAGTGTCGGGGGCTACGAGCAGTACTTC.

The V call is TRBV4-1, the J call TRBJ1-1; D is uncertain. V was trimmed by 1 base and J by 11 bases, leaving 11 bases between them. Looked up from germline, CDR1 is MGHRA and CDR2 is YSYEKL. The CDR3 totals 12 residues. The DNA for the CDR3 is TGCGCCAGCAGCCAAGTAGGTGGTTTGGCTTTCTTT. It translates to CASSQVGGLAFF.

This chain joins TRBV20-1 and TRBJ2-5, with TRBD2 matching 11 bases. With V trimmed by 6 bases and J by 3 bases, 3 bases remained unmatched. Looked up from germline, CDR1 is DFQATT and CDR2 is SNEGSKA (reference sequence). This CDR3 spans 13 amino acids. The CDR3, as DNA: TGCAGTGCAGGGGGACTAGCGGAAGAGACCCAGTACTTC. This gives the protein CSAGGLAEETQYF.

The CDR3, as DNA: TGTGCCATCAGCAGACAGATGGGGTCCGCGCCCCAGCATTTT. This encodes CAISRQMGSAPQHF. The chain is built from TRBV10-3 and TRBJ1-5; a weak D match, TRBD1 (5 bases). The CDR3 totals 14 residues. In germline, CDR1 is ENHRY, CDR2 SYGVKD. The ends were cut back, 6 bases at V and 9 bases at J, with 18 bases in the middle.

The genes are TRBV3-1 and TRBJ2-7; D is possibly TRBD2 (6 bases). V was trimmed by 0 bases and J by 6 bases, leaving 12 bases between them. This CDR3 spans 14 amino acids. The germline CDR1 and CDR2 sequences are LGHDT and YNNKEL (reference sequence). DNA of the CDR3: TGTGCCAGCAGCCAAGATGGGGGGAGCCTCGAGCAGTACTTC. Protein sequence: CASSQDGGSLEQYF.

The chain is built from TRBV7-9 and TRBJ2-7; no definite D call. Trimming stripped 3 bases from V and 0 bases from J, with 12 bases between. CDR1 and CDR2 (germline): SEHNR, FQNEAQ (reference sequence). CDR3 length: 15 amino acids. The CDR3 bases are TGTGCCAGCAGCTTCATAACGACTGTCTCCTACGAGCAGTACTTC. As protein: CASSFITTVSYEQYF.

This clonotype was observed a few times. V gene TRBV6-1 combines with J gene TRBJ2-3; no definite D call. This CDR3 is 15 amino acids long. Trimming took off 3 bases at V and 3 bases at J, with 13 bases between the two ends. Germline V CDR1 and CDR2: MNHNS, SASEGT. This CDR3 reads CASSESLGVTDTQYF. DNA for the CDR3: TGTGCCAGCAGTGAGAGCCTAGGAGTGACAGATACGCAGTATTTT.

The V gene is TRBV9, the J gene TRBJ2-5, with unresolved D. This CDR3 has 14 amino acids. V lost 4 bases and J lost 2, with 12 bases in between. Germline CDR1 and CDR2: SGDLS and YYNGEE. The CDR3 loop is CASSPSLGQETQYF. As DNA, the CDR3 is TGTGCCAGCAGCCCGAGCCTGGGTCAAGAGACCCAGTACTTC.

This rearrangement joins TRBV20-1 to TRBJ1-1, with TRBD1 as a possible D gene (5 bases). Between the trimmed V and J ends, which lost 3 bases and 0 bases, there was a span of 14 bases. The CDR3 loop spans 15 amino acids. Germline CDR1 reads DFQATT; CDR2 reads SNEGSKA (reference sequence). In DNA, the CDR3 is TGCAGTGCTAGGACGGGACGTGTCATGAACACTGAAGCTTTCTTT. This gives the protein CSARTGRVMNTEAFF.

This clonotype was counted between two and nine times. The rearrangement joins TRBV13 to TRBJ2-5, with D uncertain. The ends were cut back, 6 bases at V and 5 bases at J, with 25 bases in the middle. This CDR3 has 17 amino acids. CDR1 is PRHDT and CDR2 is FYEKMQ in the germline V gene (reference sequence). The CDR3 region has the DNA TGTGCCAGCAGTTCCGGCCTGATCGGTATCAAGAAGGAGACCCAGTACTTC. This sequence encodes CASSSGLIGIKKETQYF.

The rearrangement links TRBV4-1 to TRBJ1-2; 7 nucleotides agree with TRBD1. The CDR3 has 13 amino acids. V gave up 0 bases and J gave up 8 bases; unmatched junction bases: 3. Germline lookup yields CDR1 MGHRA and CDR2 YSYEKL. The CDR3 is CASSQDTGVGYTF. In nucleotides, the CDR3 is TGCGCCAGCAGCCAAGACACAGGGGTGGGCTACACCTTC.

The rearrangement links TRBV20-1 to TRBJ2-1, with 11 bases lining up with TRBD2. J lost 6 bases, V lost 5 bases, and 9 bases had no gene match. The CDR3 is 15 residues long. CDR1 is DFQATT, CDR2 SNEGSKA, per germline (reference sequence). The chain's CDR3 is CSAASTSGAVNEQFF. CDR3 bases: TGCAGTGCTGCGTCGACTAGCGGGGCAGTCAATGAGCAGTTCTTC.

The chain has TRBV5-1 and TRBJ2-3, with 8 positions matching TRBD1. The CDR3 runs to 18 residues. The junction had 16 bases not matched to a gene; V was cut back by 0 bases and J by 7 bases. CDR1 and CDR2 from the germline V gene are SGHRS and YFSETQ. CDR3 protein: CASSLAAIGTGPRHTQYF. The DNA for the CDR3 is TGCGCCAGCAGCTTGGCCGCGATAGGGACAGGCCCTCGCCATACGCAGTATTTT.

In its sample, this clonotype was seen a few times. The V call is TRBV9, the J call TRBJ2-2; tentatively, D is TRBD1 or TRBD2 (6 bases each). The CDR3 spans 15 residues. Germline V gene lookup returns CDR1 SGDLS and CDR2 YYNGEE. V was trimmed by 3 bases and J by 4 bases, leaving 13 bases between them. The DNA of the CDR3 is TGTGCCAGCAGCGAGGGGGGAAGGGGCACCGGGGAGCTGTTTTTT. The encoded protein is CASSEGGRGTGELFF.